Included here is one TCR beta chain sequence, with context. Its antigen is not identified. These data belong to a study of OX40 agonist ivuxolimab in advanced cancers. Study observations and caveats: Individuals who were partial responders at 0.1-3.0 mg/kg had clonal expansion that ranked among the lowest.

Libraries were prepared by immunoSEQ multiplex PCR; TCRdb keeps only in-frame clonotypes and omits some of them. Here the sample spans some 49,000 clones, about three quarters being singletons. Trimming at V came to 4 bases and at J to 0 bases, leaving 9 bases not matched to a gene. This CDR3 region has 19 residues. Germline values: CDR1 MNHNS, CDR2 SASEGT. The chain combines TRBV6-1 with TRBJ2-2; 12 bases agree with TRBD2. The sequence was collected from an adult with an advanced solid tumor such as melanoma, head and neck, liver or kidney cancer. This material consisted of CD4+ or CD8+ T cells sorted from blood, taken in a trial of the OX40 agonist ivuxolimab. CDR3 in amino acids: CASSVRLAGVTPNTGELFF. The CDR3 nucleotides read TGTGCCAGCAGTGTCCGACTAGCGGGAGTTACCCCGAACACCGGGGAGCTGTTTTTT.